This is a list of T cell receptor beta chains from one sample in a study of blood T cell repertoires in COVID-19. TCRdb keeps only in-frame clones here, not all; method: immunoSEQ multiplex PCR. The sample has about 63,000 clones, 83% seen once. Sequencing used peripheral blood. The receptors here all came from a human donor in a cohort sampled during active COVID-19. CDR3s include the opening cysteine and the closing phenylalanine or tryptophan. D genes are given only for firm matches. Only part of the rows carry a size: once, few, many, or a class if the clone is expanded.

>TRBJ2-5|-|TRBV13|-
CASSPSRDETQYF
TGTGCCAGCAGCCCGTCTAGAGATGAGACCCAGTACTTC
>TRBJ1-1|-|TRBV7-9|-
CASSLEWGAEAFF
TGTGCCAGCAGCTTAGAATGGGGGGCTGAAGCTTTCTTT
>TRBJ2-3|TRBD1|TRBV24-1|-
CATSDSNRGNTQYF
TGTGCCACCAGTGATTCAAACAGGGGAAATACGCAGTATTTT
>TRBJ1-1|TRBD1|TRBV11-3|-
CASSFGTGSNTEAFF
TGTGCCAGCAGCTTTGGGACAGGGTCGAACACTGAAGCTTTCTTT
>TRBJ2-3|TRBD1|TRBV4-2|-
CASSQTRPSGTGVGDTQYF
TGTGCCAGCAGCCAAACTAGACCGTCCGGGACAGGGGTAGGAGATACGCAGTATTTT
>TRBJ2-1|TRBD2|TRBV14|-
CASSSPPQKAGVGSYNEQFF
TGTGCCAGCAGCTCCCCCCCCCAAAAAGCGGGAGTGGGGTCCTACAATGAGCAGTTCTTC
>TRBJ2-7|-|TRBV11-2|-
CASSKRGGEQYF
TGTGCCAGCAGTAAACGGGGAGGCGAGCAGTACTTC
>TRBJ1-2|-|TRBV19|-
CASSISVFGYTF
TGTGCCAGTAGTATATCAGTTTTCGGCTACACCTTC
>TRBJ1-2|-|TRBV18|-
CASSPSGSYGYTF
TGTGCCAGCTCACCTAGCGGGAGCTATGGCTACACCTTC
>TRBJ2-7|-|TRBV7-9|-
CASSLARTGADEQYF
TGTGCCAGCAGCTTAGCGAGGACGGGAGCTGACGAGCAGTACTTC
>TRBJ1-1|TRBD1|TRBV12-3/TRBV12-4|-
CASSLGQGAAFF
TGTGCCAGCAGTCTGGGACAGGGGGCGGCTTTCTTT
>TRBJ1-4|-|TRBV6-6|few
CASSSLHLNEKLFF
TGTGCCAGCAGTTCCTTACACCTTAATGAAAAACTGTTTTTT
>TRBJ2-7|-|TRBV5-1|once
CASSLDPGEGEQYF
TGCGCCAGCAGCCTGGATCCGGGAGAGGGCGAGCAGTACTTC
>TRBJ1-1|-|TRBV10-3|-
CAISELAGVTEAFF
TGTGCCATCAGTGAGCTTGCAGGGGTCACTGAAGCTTTCTTT
>TRBJ2-7|-|TRBV5-1|-
CASSSVTGTSYEQYF
TGCGCCAGCAGCTCCGTAACAGGGACCTCCTACGAGCAGTACTTC
>TRBJ1-3|-|TRBV28|few
CASTGGPSSGNTIYF
TGTGCCAGCACGGGGGGACCTAGCTCTGGAAACACCATATATTTT
>TRBJ2-3|-|TRBV6-5|-
CASSYRGGDIDTQYF
TGTGCCAGCAGTTACCGAGGAGGTGATATAGATACGCAGTATTTT
>TRBJ2-7|TRBD1|TRBV7-2|once
CASSLGTGGLYEQYF
TGTGCCAGCAGCTTAGGGACAGGGGGCCTCTACGAGCAGTACTTC
>TRBJ1-1|-|TRBV11-3|-
CASSFKGGTEAFF
TGTGCCAGCAGCTTTAAGGGGGGGACTGAAGCTTTCTTT
>TRBJ1-1|TRBD1|TRBV10-2|few
CASSARQGTTEAFF
TGCGCCAGCAGTGCGAGACAGGGGACCACTGAAGCTTTCTTT
>TRBJ1-1|-|TRBV29-1|-
CSVRGVNMNTEAFF
TGCAGCGTTCGGGGGGTTAACATGAACACTGAAGCTTTCTTT
>TRBJ1-6|-|TRBV27|-
CASSLAGGGSRSPLHF
TGTGCCAGCAGTTTAGCCGGGGGAGGTTCCCGGTCACCCCTCCACTTT
>TRBJ1-2|TRBD1|TRBV6-6|-
CASSYSGQGANGYTF
TGTGCCAGCAGTTACTCTGGACAGGGGGCAAATGGCTACACCTTC
>TRBJ2-5|-|TRBV4-1|-
CASSQNPPGTGETQYF
TGCGCCAGCAGCCAAAATCCCCCGGGAACCGGAGAGACCCAGTACTTC
>TRBJ2-2|TRBD1|TRBV4-1|-
CASSQVLGTGVANTGELFF
TGCGCCAGCAGCCAAGTGCTTGGAACAGGGGTCGCGAACACCGGGGAGCTGTTTTTT
>TRBJ1-1|TRBD1|TRBV5-4|-
CASSDPGTGHTEAFF
TGTGCCAGCAGCGACCCGGGGACAGGGCACACTGAAGCTTTCTTT
>TRBJ2-1|TRBD1|TRBV19|few
CASSTYSGTGNEQFF
TGTGCCAGTAGTACCTATTCCGGGACAGGGAATGAGCAGTTCTTC
>TRBJ1-3|-|TRBV3-1/TRBV3-2|few
CASRRGVDGNTIYF
TGTGCCAGCAGGCGGGGGGTGGACGGAAACACCATATATTTT
>TRBJ1-1|-|TRBV10-3|-
CAISEFQNTEAFF
TGTGCCATCAGTGAGTTCCAAAACACTGAAGCTTTCTTT
>TRBJ2-1|TRBD1|TRBV6-5|once
CASSYPGQGALFF
TGTGCCAGCAGTTATCCCGGACAGGGGGCTCTGTTCTTC
>TRBJ1-5|-|TRBV7-8|once
CASSLDNGLSSNQPQHF
TGTGCCAGCAGCTTGGACAACGGTCTATCTAGCAATCAGCCCCAGCATTTT
>TRBJ2-5|TRBD2|TRBV5-1|-
CASSLGASGGRETQYF
TGCGCCAGCAGCCTGGGGGCTAGCGGGGGCAGGGAGACCCAGTACTTC